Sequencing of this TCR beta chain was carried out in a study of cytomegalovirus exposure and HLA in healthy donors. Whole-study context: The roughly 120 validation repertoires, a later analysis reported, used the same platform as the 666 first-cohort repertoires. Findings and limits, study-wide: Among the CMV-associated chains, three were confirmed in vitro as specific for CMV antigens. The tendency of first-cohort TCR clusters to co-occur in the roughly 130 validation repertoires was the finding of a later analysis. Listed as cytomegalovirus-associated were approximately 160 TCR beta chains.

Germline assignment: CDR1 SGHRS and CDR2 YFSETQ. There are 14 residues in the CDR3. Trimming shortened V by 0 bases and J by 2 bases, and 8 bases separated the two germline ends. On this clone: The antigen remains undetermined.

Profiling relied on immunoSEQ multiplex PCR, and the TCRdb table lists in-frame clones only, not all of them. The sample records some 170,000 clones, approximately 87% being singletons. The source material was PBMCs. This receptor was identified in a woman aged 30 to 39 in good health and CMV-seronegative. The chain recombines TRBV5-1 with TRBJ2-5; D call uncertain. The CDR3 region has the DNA TGCGCCAGCAGCTTGGTTACAATGCAAGAGACCCAGTACTTC. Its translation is CASSLVTMQETQYF.